The 13 T cell receptor beta chains below were found in one sample sequenced in a study of blood T cells in healthy people across ages. Sample-barcoded 5' priming and a J-beta primer mix drove a second PCR of roughly 6 to 12 cycles. TCRdb redid the calling of the 5' RACE reads with MiXCR, one entry per CDR3 protein. This table has under 2 million distinct CDR3 sequences, about 31% appearing once. The sequenced material came from blood. Every receptor here comes from a young woman in good health.

Comment on this clonotype: Relative to the germline gene, one junction end is altered; a read error may explain this. The V call is TRBV7-8, the J call TRBJ1-1, with unresolved D. This CDR3 spans 15 amino acids. Germline V gene lookup returns CDR1 SGHVS and CDR2 FQNEAQ. For the CDR3, the DNA is TGTGCCAGCAGCTTACTATCGCGGAAGAACGCTGAAGCTTTCTTT. Translation gives CASSLLSRKNAEAFF.

The chain couples TRBV6-1 to TRBJ2-4, with D unclear. The J call is in doubt because the DNA end fits TRBJ2-7 better. The CDR3 covers 12 residues. Germline CDR1 reads MNHNS; CDR2 reads SASEGT. This CDR3 reads CASSDRADEQYF. The CDR3 DNA is TGTGCCAGCAGTGATCGAGCAGACGAGCAGTACTTC.

The DNA for the CDR3 is TGCAGCGTCGACTCGGCGCACCATGGCTACACCTTC. Encoded protein: CSVDSAHHGYTF. This chain links TRBV29-1 with TRBJ1-2; D remains unclear. The CDR3 has 12 amino acids. Germline V gene data show CDR1 as SQVTM and CDR2 as ANQGSEA. V was clipped by 6 bases and J by 6 bases, with 14 bases between them.

As to this clonotype: This sequence may be a read error, since a much larger clone differs from it by one base. This CDR3 reads CASSPMTHSGTSGSAYTQYF. The CDR3 DNA sequence: TGTGCCAGCAGCCCAATGACACATTCCGGGACTAGCGGGAGTGCATATACGCAGTATTTT. J is TRBJ2-3 and V is TRBV9; the match to TRBD2 covers 14 bases. J lost 7 bases, V lost 4 bases, and 20 bases had no gene match. CDR3 length: 20 amino acids. Germline CDR1 is SGDLS and CDR2 is YYNGEE.

The J gene is TRBJ2-7, the V gene TRBV20-1; 9 bases are shared with TRBD2. Germline CDR1 and CDR2: DFQATT and SNEGSKA (reference sequence). The junction had 16 bases not matched to a gene; V was cut back by 4 bases and J by 3 bases. CDR3 length equals 17 residues. CDR3 in DNA: TGCAGTGCTAATCGCCCAGGATTGGTAGCGGGAGTCTACGAGCAGTACTTC. This sequence encodes CSANRPGLVAGVYEQYF.

This clonotype was counted a few times. The rearrangement links TRBV15 to TRBJ2-7; TRBD1 agrees at 9 bases. The CDR3 contains 13 residues. Trimming removed 6 bases from V and 7 bases from J; junction bases left unmatched: 7. The germline CDR1 and CDR2 sequences are LNHNV and YYDKDF (reference sequence). CDR3 bases: TGTGCCACCAGGGACAGGGGTCTAGGGGAGCAGTACTTC. Translation gives CATRDRGLGEQYF. The full variable domain, in which reference TRBV15 and TRBJ2-7 provide the parts outside the CDR3, is DAMVIQNPRYQVTQFGKPVTLSCSQTLNHNVMYWYQQKSSQAPKLLFHYYDKDFNNEADTPDNFQSRRPNTSFCFLDIRSPGLGDTAMYLCATRDRGLGEQYFGPGTRLTVT.

This clonotype was recorded a few times. The chain joins TRBV6-1 to TRBJ2-1; D gene uncertain. Germline-derived CDR1 and CDR2 are MNHNS and SASEGT. This CDR3 is 15 amino acids long. Trimming pared 1 base from V and 3 bases from J, leaving 10 bases between. The CDR3 nucleotides read TGTGCCAGCAGTGAAGTACACAGTGGCTACAATGAGCAGTTCTTC. This sequence encodes CASSEVHSGYNEQFF.

The chain employs TRBV5-1 and TRBJ2-7; 12 nucleotides align to TRBD1. V was pared by 1 base and J by 5 bases, with 4 bases of the junction left unmatched. The germline V gene has CDR1 SGHRS and CDR2 YFSETQ. The CDR3 loop spans 15 amino acids. CDR3 in DNA: TGCGCCAGCAGCTTGATGGGACAGGGGGCAGACGAGCAGTACTTC. Amino acids: CASSLMGQGADEQYF.

Concerning this clonotype itself: An end of the junction does not agree with germline; a read error may underlie this. This sequence joins TRBV28 and TRBJ2-1; D is perhaps TRBD1 (5 bases). This CDR3 has 14 residues. Germline CDR1 and CDR2: MDHEN and SYDVKM. CDR3 nucleotides: TGTGCCAGCAGTCAAAAGGGCAGGGTGAATGGGCAGTTCTTC. Its translation is CASSQKGRVNGQFF.

The chain links TRBV6-2 or TRBV6-3 to TRBJ2-7, with D possibly being TRBD2 (5 bases). This CDR3 is built from 14 residues. V was pared by 6 bases and J by 0 bases, with 12 bases between. CDR1 MNHEY and CDR2 SVGEGT come from the germline V gene. The CDR3 region has the DNA TGTGCCAGCAGCGGCACTAGGAGCTCCTACGAGCAGTACTTC. This encodes CASSGTRSSYEQYF.

This clonotype was recorded a few times. The chain employs TRBV5-1 and TRBJ2-4; the D gene could be TRBD1 or TRBD2 (5 bases each). Germline V gene sequence: CDR1 SGHRS, CDR2 YFSETQ. V lost 4 bases, J lost 2 bases, and 16 bases lay in between. CDR3 size: 16 residues. CDR3 protein: CASSTTVGVTKNIQYF. The CDR3, as DNA: TGCGCCAGCAGCACCACGGTGGGGGTGACCAAAAACATTCAGTACTTC.

There are a few counts of this clonotype. The V and J genes are TRBV6-1 and TRBJ1-1; possible D gene TRBD1, 6 bases. Germline values: CDR1 MNHNS, CDR2 SASEGT. The ends were cut back, 2 bases at V and 2 bases at J, with 12 bases in the middle. This CDR3 has 15 amino acids. The CDR3 DNA sequence: TGTGCCAGCAGTGAATGGGGGCCAGAAAACACTGAAGCTTTCTTT. Encoded protein: CASSEWGPENTEAFF.

This clonotype was seen a handful of times. The J gene is TRBJ2-7, the V gene TRBV5-1; 7 nucleotides agree with TRBD2. The V segment lost 3 bases and the J segment 5 bases; nucleotides outside the gene matches: 5. Germline values: CDR1 SGHRS, CDR2 YFSETQ. The CDR3 covers 13 residues. The CDR3 loop is CASSSGGFDEQYF. Here the CDR3 DNA reads TGCGCCAGCAGCTCCGGGGGGTTCGACGAGCAGTACTTC. Based on the CDR3 plus reference TRBV5-1 and TRBJ2-7, the full variable domain is KAGVTQTPRYLIKTRGQQVTLSCSPISGHRSVSWYQQTPGQGLQFLFEYFSETQRNKGNFPGRFSGRQFSNSRSEMNVSTLELGDSALYLCASSSGGFDEQYFGPGTRLTVT.